These T cell receptor beta chains were read from a single sample in a study of cytomegalovirus exposure and HLA in healthy donors. Method: immunoSEQ multiplex PCR; TCRdb's copy keeps in-frame clones and lacks some. Seen in this sample are about 64,000 clones; the ten most common clones hold about 4%. Sample: PBMCs. These receptors all come from a woman aged 18-35 years in good health and CMV-seronegative. CDR3s include the opening cysteine and the closing phenylalanine or tryptophan. Fields, in order: D gene, J gene, V gene, CDR3 DNA, CDR3 protein. A D gene is named only where the DNA matches it firmly.

TRBD1	TRBJ2-6	TRBV28	TGTGCCAGCAGTACCGGACAGGGATTCTCTGGGGCCAACGTCCTGACTTTC	CASSTGQGFSGANVLTF
TRBD1	TRBJ2-3	TRBV7-9	TGTGCCAGCAGCGTCGGACAGGGTTACGCAGATACGCAGTATTTT	CASSVGQGYADTQYF
.	TRBJ2-1	TRBV6-5	TGTGCCAGCAGAGTGGCGGGACCTTCACACAATGAGCAGTTCTTC	CASRVAGPSHNEQFF
.	TRBJ2-7	TRBV30	TGTGCCTGGAGTGTAATGGGCAGGACCTACGAGCAGTACTTC	CAWSVMGRTYEQYF
.	TRBJ1-5	TRBV9	TGTGCCAGCAGCGTACATTGGAGGGGCGGCATATATAGCAATCAGCCCCAGCATTTT	CASSVHWRGGIYSNQPQHF
.	TRBJ1-1	TRBV5-1	TGCGCCAGCAGCTGGGGACAAGGGATTAACACTGAAGCTTTCTTT	CASSWGQGINTEAFF
TRBD2	TRBJ2-1	TRBV5-3	TGTGCCAGAAGCTTGGCCGGGACTAGCGGGAATGAGCAGTTCTTC	CARSLAGTSGNEQFF
.	TRBJ2-6	TRBV2	TGTGCCAGCAGTGATCGACACCCGAGCTCTGGGGCCAACGTCCTGACTTTC	CASSDRHPSSGANVLTF
.	TRBJ1-2	TRBV5-6	TGTGCCAGCAGCTTGCTTTCGGTAAACTATGGCTACACCTTC	CASSLLSVNYGYTF
TRBD1	TRBJ1-2	TRBV4-1	TGCGCCAGCAGCCCTCAACAGGGGGATAGCTATGGCTACACCTTC	CASSPQQGDSYGYTF
TRBD1	TRBJ2-5	TRBV4-1	TGCGCCAGCAGCCAACCGGGACAGAGGGAGACCCAGTACTTC	CASSQPGQRETQYF
.	TRBJ2-5	TRBV9	TGTGCCAGCAGCCCCGGCCCGGGTGGCGAGACCCAGTACTTC	CASSPGPGGETQYF
TRBD1	TRBJ1-1	TRBV6-5	TGTGCCAGCAGTTACTCCGGGACAGGGGGCCGGACTGAAGCTTTCTTT	CASSYSGTGGRTEAFF
.	TRBJ2-3	TRBV6-5	TGTGCCAGCAGTTACGAGTGGAGCACAGATACGCAGTATTTT	CASSYEWSTDTQYF
.	TRBJ1-1	TRBV6-5	TGTGCCAGCAGCCGCGACAGGCACACTGAAGCTTTCTTT	CASSRDRHTEAFF
TRBD1	TRBJ2-1	TRBV4-1	TGCGCCAGCAGCCGGCCAGGACAGGGAGTTAATGAGCAGTTCTTC	CASSRPGQGVNEQFF
.	TRBJ2-4	TRBV30	TGTGCCTGGACCCCAGGGATAGCCAAAAACATTCAGTACTTC	CAWTPGIAKNIQYF
TRBD2	TRBJ2-6	TRBV4-2	TGTGCCAGCAGCCACCCAAGCCTAGCGGGAGGGACGGGGGCCAACGTCCTGACTTTC	CASSHPSLAGGTGANVLTF
TRBD1	TRBJ1-2	TRBV5-1	TGCGCCAGCAGCTTGGGACAGGGTGCTAACTATGGCTACACCTTC	CASSLGQGANYGYTF
TRBD1	TRBJ1-2	TRBV18	TGTGCCAGCTCACCCCGGTGGGGGACAGGAATGGATGGCTACACCTTC	CASSPRWGTGMDGYTF
.	TRBJ1-2	TRBV9	TGTGCCAGCAGCGCTGGGGGGGGGACGGCTCAAGGAGGCTACACCTTC	CASSAGGGTAQGGYTF
TRBD2	TRBJ2-1	TRBV6-5	TGTGCCAGCGGGTTAGGGACTCGCGGGAGGGGTGAGCAGTTCTTC	CASGLGTRGRGEQFF
.	TRBJ1-5	TRBV19	TGTGCCAGTAGTTGGGGGGGGAGCAATCAGCCCCAGCATTTT	CASSWGGSNQPQHF
TRBD2	TRBJ2-1	TRBV6-1	TGTGCCAGCAGTAGGGACTACCTACGGGATGAGCAGTTCTTC	CASSRDYLRDEQFF
TRBD2	TRBJ2-1	TRBV7-3	TGTGCCAGCAGCCCCCAGGGCGGGAGTTGGGCTTACGAGCAGTTCTTC	CASSPQGGSWAYEQFF
TRBD1	TRBJ1-1	TRBV5-6	TGTGCCAGCAGCTGGGGACAGGGTGGTGCTGAAGCTTTCTTT	CASSWGQGGAEAFF
TRBD1	TRBJ2-3	TRBV25-1	TGTGCCAGCACCCCGGGACAGAGTGGAGATACGCAGTATTTT	CASTPGQSGDTQYF
TRBD1	TRBJ1-2	TRBV5-4	TGTGCCAGCAGCGTGCCGGGACAGGAGGTCGTTTATGGCTACACCTTC	CASSVPGQEVVYGYTF
TRBD1	TRBJ1-1	TRBV6-1	TGTGCCAGCAGTGGTATACCGGGACAGGGTGGTGGAACTGAAGCTTTCTTT	CASSGIPGQGGGTEAFF
.	TRBJ2-3	TRBV30	TGTGCCTGGAGTGTCGGTGGGGGCCAAGCAGATACGCAGTATTTT	CAWSVGGGQADTQYF
.	TRBJ1-6	TRBV5-4	TGTGCCAGCAGCTTGGCCATTGGAGATAATTCACCCCTCCACTTT	CASSLAIGDNSPLHF
.	TRBJ2-7	TRBV30	TGTGCCTGGAGTGTAGAGGCCAGACCCTACGAGCAGTACTTC	CAWSVEARPYEQYF
TRBD1	TRBJ2-7	TRBV2	TGTGCCAGCTCGGGACAGGTCTACGAGCAGTACTTC	CASSGQVYEQYF
.	TRBJ2-7	TRBV4-1	TGCGCCAGCAGCCGGCATATCCCCTACGAGCAGTACTTC	CASSRHIPYEQYF
TRBD1	TRBJ1-2	TRBV7-6	TGTGCCAGCAGCCCCTACACAGGGGGCGGCTATGGCTACACCTTC	CASSPYTGGGYGYTF
.	TRBJ2-7	TRBV5-5	TGTGCCAGCAGCCATGAATGGGGCGCCGAGCAGTACTTC	CASSHEWGAEQYF
TRBD1	TRBJ1-2	TRBV2	TGTGCCAGCAGTGGGGACAGGGGTAGGCCCCACTATGGCTACACCTTC	CASSGDRGRPHYGYTF
TRBD1	TRBJ1-5	TRBV6-6	TGTGCCAGCAGTTACGTAGGGGGCGTGCAGCCCCAGCATTTT	CASSYVGGVQPQHF
.	TRBJ1-4	TRBV9	TGTGCCAGCAGCGACGGGACAGAAAAACTGTTTTTT	CASSDGTEKLFF
.	TRBJ2-5	TRBV19	TGTGCCAGTAGTATCGGACTGCTCCGGGAGACCCAGTACTTC	CASSIGLLRETQYF
.	TRBJ2-7	TRBV30	TGTGCCTGGAGTCCCAGGGGTGCACACGAGCAGTACTTC	CAWSPRGAHEQYF
TRBD1	TRBJ2-3	TRBV5-1	TGCGCCAGCAGGCTATTACAGGGGGCGGCAGATACGCAGTATTTT	CASRLLQGAADTQYF
TRBD1	TRBJ1-4	TRBV7-2	TGTGCCAGCAGCGCCCAAAAGGACAGGGCGGGGGAAAAACTGTTTTTT	CASSAQKDRAGEKLFF
.	TRBJ2-7	TRBV6-1	TGTGCCAGCGATCCGGGACACCTTAAGGTCGAGCAGTACTTC	CASDPGHLKVEQYF
TRBD1	TRBJ2-7	TRBV13	TGTGCCAGCAGCCACAGGGGCTCCTACGAGCAGTACTTC	CASSHRGSYEQYF
TRBD1	TRBJ1-1	TRBV5-1	TGCGCCAGCAGCCTTAAGACAGGGTTGGCTTTCTTT	CASSLKTGLAFF
.	TRBJ1-2	TRBV30	TGTGCCTGGAGGCACCCAGGGGTTCCACTGGGGGATGGCTACACCTTC	CAWRHPGVPLGDGYTF
.	TRBJ2-7	TRBV5-4	TGTGCCAGCAGCCTGGGGGGGCGAACCTACGAGCAGTACTTC	CASSLGGRTYEQYF
TRBD1	TRBJ2-5	TRBV7-9	TGTGCCAGCAGCCGACAGGGGGCCCTCCAAGAGACCCAGTACTTC	CASSRQGALQETQYF
TRBD1	TRBJ1-1	TRBV5-1	TGCGCCAGCAGCTTGGGTCAGGGGGTCGGTGAAGCTTTCTTT	CASSLGQGVGEAFF
TRBD2	TRBJ2-7	TRBV6-1	TGTGCCAGCAGGCCCGGAGCGGGAGGCTACGAGCAGTACTTC	CASRPGAGGYEQYF
.	TRBJ1-1	TRBV9	TGTGCCAGCAGCGGTCGGTCCCCTGAAGCTTTCTTT	CASSGRSPEAFF